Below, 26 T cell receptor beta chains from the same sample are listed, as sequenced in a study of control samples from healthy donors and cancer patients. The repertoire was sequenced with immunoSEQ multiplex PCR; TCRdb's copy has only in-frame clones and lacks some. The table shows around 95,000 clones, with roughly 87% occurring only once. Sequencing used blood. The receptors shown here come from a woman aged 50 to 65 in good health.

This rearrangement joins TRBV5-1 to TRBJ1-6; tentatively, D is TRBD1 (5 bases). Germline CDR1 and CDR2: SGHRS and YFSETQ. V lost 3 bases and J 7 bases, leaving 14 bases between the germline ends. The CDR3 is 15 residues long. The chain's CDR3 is CASSSEAGGNSPLHF. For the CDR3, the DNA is TGCGCCAGCAGCTCCGAGGCGGGGGGAAATTCACCCCTCCACTTT.

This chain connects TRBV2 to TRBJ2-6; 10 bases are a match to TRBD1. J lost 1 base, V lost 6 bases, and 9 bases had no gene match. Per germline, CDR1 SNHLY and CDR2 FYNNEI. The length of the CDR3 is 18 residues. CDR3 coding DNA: TGTGCCAGCAGAGCCCGACAGGGGGCGAGTTCTGGGGCCAACGTCCTGACTTTC. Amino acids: CASRARQGASSGANVLTF.

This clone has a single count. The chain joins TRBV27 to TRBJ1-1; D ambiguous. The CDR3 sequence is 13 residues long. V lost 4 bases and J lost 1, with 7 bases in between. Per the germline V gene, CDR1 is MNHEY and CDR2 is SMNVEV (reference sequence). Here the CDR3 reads CASSWRRNTEAFF. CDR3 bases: TGTGCCAGCAGTTGGCGCAGGAACACTGAAGCTTTCTTT.

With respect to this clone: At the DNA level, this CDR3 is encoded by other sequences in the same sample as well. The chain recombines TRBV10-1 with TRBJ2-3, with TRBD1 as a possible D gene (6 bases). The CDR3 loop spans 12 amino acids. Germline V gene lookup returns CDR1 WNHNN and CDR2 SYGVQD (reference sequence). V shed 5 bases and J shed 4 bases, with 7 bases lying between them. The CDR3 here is CASSTGPDTQYF. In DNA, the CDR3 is TGCGCCAGCAGTACAGGGCCAGATACGCAGTATTTT.

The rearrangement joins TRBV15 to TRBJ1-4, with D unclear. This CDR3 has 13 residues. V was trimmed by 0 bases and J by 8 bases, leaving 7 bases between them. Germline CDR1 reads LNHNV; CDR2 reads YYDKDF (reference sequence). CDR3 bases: TGTGCCACCAGCAGAGAGATACGGGAAAAACTGTTTTTT. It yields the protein CATSREIREKLFF.

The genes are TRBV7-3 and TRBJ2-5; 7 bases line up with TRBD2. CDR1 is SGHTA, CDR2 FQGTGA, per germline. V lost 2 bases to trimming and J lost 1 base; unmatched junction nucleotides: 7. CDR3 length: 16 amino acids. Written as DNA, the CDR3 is TGTGCCAGCAGCTTATTTGGGCTAGCGGCCCAAGAGACCCAGTACTTC. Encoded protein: CASSLFGLAAQETQYF.

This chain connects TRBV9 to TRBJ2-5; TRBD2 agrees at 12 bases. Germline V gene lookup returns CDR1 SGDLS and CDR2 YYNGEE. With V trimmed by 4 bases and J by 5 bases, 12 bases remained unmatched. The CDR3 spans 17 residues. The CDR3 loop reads CASSPAPTSGGVETQYF. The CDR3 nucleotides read TGTGCCAGCAGCCCCGCCCCGACTAGCGGGGGCGTGGAGACCCAGTACTTC. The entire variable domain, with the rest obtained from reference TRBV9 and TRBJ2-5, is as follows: DSGVTQTPKHLITATGQRVTLRCSPRSGDLSVYWYQQSLDQGLQFLIQYYNGEERAKGNILERFSAQQFPDLHSELNLSSLELGDSALYFCASSPAPTSGGVETQYFGPGTRLLVL.

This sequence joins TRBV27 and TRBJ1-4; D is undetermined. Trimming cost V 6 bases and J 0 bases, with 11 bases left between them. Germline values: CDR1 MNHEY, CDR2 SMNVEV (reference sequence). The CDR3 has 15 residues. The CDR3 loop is CASSQTWATNEKLFF. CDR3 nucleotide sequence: TGTGCCAGCAGCCAGACATGGGCAACTAATGAAAAACTGTTTTTT.

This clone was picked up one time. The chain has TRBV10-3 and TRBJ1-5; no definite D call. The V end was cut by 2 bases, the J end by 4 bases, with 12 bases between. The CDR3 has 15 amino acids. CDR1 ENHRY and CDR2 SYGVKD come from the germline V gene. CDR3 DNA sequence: TGTGCCATCAGTGAGCCCTCCATGGGAAATCAGCCCCAGCATTTT. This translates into CAISEPSMGNQPQHF.

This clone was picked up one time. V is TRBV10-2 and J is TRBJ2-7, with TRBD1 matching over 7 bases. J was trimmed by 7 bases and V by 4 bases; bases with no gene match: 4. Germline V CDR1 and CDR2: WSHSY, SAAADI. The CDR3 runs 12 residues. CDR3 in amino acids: CASSVGTAEQYV. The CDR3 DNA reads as TGCGCCAGCAGTGTTGGGACAGCGGAGCAGTACGTC.

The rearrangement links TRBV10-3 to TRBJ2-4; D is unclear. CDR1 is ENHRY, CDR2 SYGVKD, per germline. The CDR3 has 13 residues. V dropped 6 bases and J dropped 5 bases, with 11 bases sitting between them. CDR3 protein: CAIRMTPENIQYF. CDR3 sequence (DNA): TGTGCCATCAGAATGACCCCGGAAAACATTCAGTACTTC.

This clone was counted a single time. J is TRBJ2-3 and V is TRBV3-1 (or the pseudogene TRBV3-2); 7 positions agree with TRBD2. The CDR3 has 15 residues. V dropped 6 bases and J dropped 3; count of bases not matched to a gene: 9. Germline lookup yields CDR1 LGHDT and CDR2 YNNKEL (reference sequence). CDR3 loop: CASRLLATNTDTQYF. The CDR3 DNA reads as TGTGCCAGCAGATTACTAGCGACCAATACAGATACGCAGTATTTT.

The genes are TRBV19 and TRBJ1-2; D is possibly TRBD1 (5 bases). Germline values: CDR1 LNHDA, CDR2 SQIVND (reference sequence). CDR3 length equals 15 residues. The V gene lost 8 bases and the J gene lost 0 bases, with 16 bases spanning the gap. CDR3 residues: CASREGPMANYGYTF. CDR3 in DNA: TGTGCCAGTCGGGAGGGGCCCATGGCTAACTATGGCTACACCTTC.

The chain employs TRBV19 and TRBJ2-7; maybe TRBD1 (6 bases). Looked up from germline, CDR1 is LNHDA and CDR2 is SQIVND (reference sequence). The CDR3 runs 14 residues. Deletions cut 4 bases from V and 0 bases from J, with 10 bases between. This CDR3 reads CASSNQGYSYEQYF. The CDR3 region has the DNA TGTGCCAGTAGTAATCAGGGGTACTCCTACGAGCAGTACTTC.

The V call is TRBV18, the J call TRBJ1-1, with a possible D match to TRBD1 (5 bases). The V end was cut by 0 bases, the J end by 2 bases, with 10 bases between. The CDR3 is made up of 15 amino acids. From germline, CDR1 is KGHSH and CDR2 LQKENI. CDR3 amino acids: CASSPPAGANTEAFF. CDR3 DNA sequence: TGTGCCAGCTCACCACCGGCCGGGGCCAACACTGAAGCTTTCTTT.

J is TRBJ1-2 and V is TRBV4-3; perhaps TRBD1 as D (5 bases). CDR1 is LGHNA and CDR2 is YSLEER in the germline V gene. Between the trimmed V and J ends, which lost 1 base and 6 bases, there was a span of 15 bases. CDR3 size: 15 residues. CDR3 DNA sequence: TGCGCCAGCAGCCAAGGGGAGGTGAGACAGCATGGCTACACCTTC. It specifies CASSQGEVRQHGYTF.

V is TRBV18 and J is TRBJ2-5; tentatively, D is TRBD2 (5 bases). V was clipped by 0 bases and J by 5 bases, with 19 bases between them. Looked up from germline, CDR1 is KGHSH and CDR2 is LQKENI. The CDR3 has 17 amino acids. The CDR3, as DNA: TGTGCCAGCTCACCACCTATTCGGGGAAGGGTTGGGGAGACCCAGTACTTC. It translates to CASSPPIRGRVGETQYF.

CDR3 loop: CASSTYGGGAFF. The CDR3 region has the DNA TGTGCCAGCAGCACCTATGGGGGTGGTGCTTTCTTT. This sequence joins TRBV27 and TRBJ1-1; weak D call: TRBD1 (5 bases). This CDR3 contains 12 residues. V was trimmed by 6 bases and J by 11 bases, leaving 16 bases between them. The germline gives CDR1 MNHEY, CDR2 SMNVEV (reference sequence).

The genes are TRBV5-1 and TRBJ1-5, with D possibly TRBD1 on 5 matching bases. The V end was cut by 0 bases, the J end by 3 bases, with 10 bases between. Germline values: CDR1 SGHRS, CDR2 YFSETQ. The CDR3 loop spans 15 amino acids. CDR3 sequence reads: CASSLEGTVNQPQHF. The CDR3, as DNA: TGCGCCAGCAGCTTGGAGGGGACGGTCAATCAGCCCCAGCATTTT.

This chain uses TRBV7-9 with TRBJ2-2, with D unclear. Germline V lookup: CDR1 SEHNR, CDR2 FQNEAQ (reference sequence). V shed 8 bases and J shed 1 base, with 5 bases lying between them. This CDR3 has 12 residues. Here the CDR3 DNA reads TGTGCCAGCGAGAAGAACACCGGGGAGCTGTTTTTT. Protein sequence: CASEKNTGELFF.

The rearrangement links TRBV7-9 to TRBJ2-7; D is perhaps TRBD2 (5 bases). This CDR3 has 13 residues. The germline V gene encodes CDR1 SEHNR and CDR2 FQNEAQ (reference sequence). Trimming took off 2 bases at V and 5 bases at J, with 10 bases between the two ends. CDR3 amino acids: CASSLKRGNEQYV. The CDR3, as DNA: TGTGCCAGCAGCTTAAAACGGGGTAACGAGCAGTACGTC.

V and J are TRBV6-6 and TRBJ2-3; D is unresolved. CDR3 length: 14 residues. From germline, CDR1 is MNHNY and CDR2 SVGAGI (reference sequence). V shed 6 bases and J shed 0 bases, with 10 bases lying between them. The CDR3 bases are TGTGCCAGCAGGTGGGGAACCAGCACAGATACGCAGTATTTT. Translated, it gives CASRWGTSTDTQYF.

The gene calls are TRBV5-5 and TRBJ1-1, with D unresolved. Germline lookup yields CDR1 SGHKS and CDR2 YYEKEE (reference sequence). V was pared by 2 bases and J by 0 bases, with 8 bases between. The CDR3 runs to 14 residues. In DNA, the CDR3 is TGTGCCAGCAGCTTTCTACAAGTGAACACTGAAGCTTTCTTT. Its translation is CASSFLQVNTEAFF.

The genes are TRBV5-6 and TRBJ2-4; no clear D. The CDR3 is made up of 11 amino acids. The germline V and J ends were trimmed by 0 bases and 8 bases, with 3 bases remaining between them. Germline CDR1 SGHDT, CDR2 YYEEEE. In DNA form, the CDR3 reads TGTGCCAGCAGCTTGGGTGACATTCAGTACTTC. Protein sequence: CASSLGDIQYF. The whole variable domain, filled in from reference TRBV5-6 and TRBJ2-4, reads DAGVTQSPTHLIKTRGQQVTLRCSPKSGHDTVSWYQQALGQGPQFIFQYYEEEERQRGNFPDRFSGHQFPNYSSELNVNALLLGDSALYLCASSLGDIQYFGAGTRLSVL.

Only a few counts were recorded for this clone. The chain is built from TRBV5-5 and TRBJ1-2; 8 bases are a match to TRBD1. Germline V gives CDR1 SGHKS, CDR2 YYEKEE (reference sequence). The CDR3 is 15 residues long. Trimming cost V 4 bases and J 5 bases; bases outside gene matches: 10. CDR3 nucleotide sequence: TGTGCCAGCAGCGTGCCCAGGGGGCTAGGGTATGGCTACACCTTC. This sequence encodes CASSVPRGLGYGYTF.

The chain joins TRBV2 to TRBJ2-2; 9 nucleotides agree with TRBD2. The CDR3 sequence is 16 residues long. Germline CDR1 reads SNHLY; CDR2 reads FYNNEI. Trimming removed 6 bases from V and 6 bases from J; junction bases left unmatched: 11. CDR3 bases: TGTGCCAGCAGGGTTGGGGGGACTAGCCGATCCGGGGAGCTGTTTTTT. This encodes CASRVGGTSRSGELFF.